What follows are 6 T cell receptor beta chains derived from one specimen sequenced in a study of blood T cell repertoires in COVID-19. Data came from immunoSEQ multiplex PCR; TCRdb stores just in-frame clones and leaves some out. The sample carries 220,000 or so clones, 65% to 85% recorded once. The sequencing input was peripheral blood. These receptors originate from a woman aged 25 to 39 who had recovered from COVID-19.

The chain links TRBV28 to TRBJ2-7; D unclear. The CDR3 is 13 amino acids. Trimming left V 4 bases short and J 0 bases short, with 7 bases between. CDR1 and CDR2 from the germline V gene are MDHEN and SYDVKM. DNA for the CDR3: TGTGCCAGCAGTTGGTCGGTCTCCTACGAGCAGTACTTC. Protein sequence: CASSWSVSYEQYF.

This rearrangement joins TRBV7-9 to TRBJ1-4; D remains ambiguous. This CDR3 spans 15 amino acids. The germline CDR1 and CDR2 sequences are SEHNR and FQNEAQ (reference sequence). Trimming stripped 6 bases from V and 7 bases from J, with 18 bases between. The CDR3 DNA reads TGTGCCAGCAGTCCCCCGGCCGGGTCCCGTGAAAAACTGTTTTTT. Amino acid sequence: CASSPPAGSREKLFF.

This rearrangement joins TRBV12-5 to TRBJ2-1, with 10 nucleotides matching TRBD1. CDR1 LGHNT and CDR2 FRNRAP come from the germline V gene. This CDR3 has 15 amino acids. Unmatched junction bases numbered 2, after V lost 5 bases and J lost 1 base. DNA of the CDR3: TGTGCTAGTGGTCCGGGACAGGGGTCCTACAATGAGCAGTTCTTC. Its translation is CASGPGQGSYNEQFF.

This chain links TRBV19 with TRBJ2-4; D is uncertain. This CDR3 contains 14 residues. Germline CDR1 and CDR2: LNHDA and SQIVND (reference sequence). With 9 bases removed from V and 0 bases from J, the gap between germline ends came to 12 bases. The CDR3 region has the DNA TGTGCCAGCAATGCTGACTTAGCCAAAAACATTCAGTACTTC. Its translation: CASNADLAKNIQYF.

The DNA for the CDR3 is TGCGCCAGCAGTGAGACATCCCTCTTTAGCGGGAGATACGAGCAGTACTTC. It codes for CASSETSLFSGRYEQYF. The chain uses TRBV10-1 and TRBJ2-7, with TRBD2 matching 9 bases. Trimming took 2 bases from V and 4 from J; bases not matched to a gene: 12. The CDR3 loop spans 17 amino acids. The germline gives CDR1 WNHNN, CDR2 SYGVQD (reference sequence).

V is TRBV28 and J is TRBJ1-1; TRBD1 matches 7 bases. The CDR3 length is 15 residues. V shed 5 bases, J shed 4 bases, and the junction held 10 bases outside the gene matches. Germline loops: CDR1 MDHEN, CDR2 SYDVKM. CDR3 residues: CASSKAGGRSTEAFF. CDR3 nucleotide sequence: TGTGCCAGCAGTAAAGCAGGGGGGAGGAGCACTGAAGCTTTCTTT.